These 16 T cell receptor beta chains originate from one sample sequenced in a study of T cells in women clearing cervical HPV infection. Generated by immunoSEQ multiplex PCR, the TCRdb table keeps only in-frame clones and is missing some. This listing includes tens of thousands of clones. Sequencing was carried out using blood buffy coat. The source is a woman between 18 and 69 years old with a cervical HPV16 infection that either progressed to CIN3+ or cleared (not recorded which).

Turning to this clone: The CDR3 goes on 3 residues after the read ends, and that part is filled in from the germline J gene. The chain employs TRBV6-2 or TRBV6-3 and TRBJ1-1; D not certain. CDR1 is MNHEY and CDR2 is SVGEGT in the germline V gene. CDR3 length: 14 residues. CDR3 DNA (partial): TGTGCCAGCAGTTACGGCAGGCCAGGAGATACG. Its protein product is CASSYGRPGDT. The CDR3 in its entirety is CASSYGRPGDTAFF.

To note about this clone: The CDR3 end lies 3 residues beyond the end of the read and is filled in from the germline J gene. J is TRBJ2-3 and V is TRBV5-1; 10 positions match TRBD2. Germline assignment: CDR1 SGHRS and CDR2 YFSETQ. The CDR3 covers 17 residues. CDR3 protein: CASSPGTSAYLQETQYF. The part of the CDR3 DNA that was read is TGCGCCAGCAGCCCCGGGACTAGCGCCTACCTCCAAGAGACG.

Of note for this clone: The CDR3 goes on 3 residues after the read ends, and that part is filled in from the germline J gene. The chain recombines TRBV20-1 with TRBJ2-6, with D possibly TRBD1 on 6 matching bases. Germline V lookup: CDR1 DFQATT, CDR2 SNEGSKA (reference sequence). V shed 5 bases and J shed 4 bases, with 9 bases lying between them. CDR3 length: 13 amino acids. The CDR3: CSAGQRGANVLTF. CDR3 DNA, as far as it was read: TGCAGTGCTGGACAGAGGGGGGCCAACGTC.

Regarding this clone: The read halts 3 residues ahead of the CDR3 end, with the missing end drawn from the germline J gene. The chain employs TRBV19 and TRBJ1-2, with D hard to call. Trimming removed 7 bases from V and 4 bases from J, with 10 bases in between. CDR1 is LNHDA and CDR2 is SQIVND in the germline V gene (reference sequence). The CDR3 consists of 12 residues. This chain's CDR3 is CASKDGVYGYTF. CDR3 bases read: TGTGCCAGTAAAGACGGGGTCTATGGC. Supplemented by reference TRBV19 and TRBJ1-2, the full variable domain reads DGGITQSPKYLFRKEGQNVTLSCEQNLNHDAMYWYRQDPGQGLRLIYYSQIVNDFQKGDIAEGYSVSREKKESFPLTVTSAQKNPTAFYLCASKDGVYGYTFGSGTRLTVV.

A word on this clone: The CDR3 is cut off 3 residues early in the read; its end comes from the germline J gene. The chain combines TRBV5-1 with TRBJ2-3; 8 nucleotides align to TRBD2. The CDR3 extends over 16 amino acids. CDR1 and CDR2 (germline): SGHRS, YFSETQ. The CDR3 reads CASNPRAQSGSETQYF. The covered CDR3 bases are TGCGCCAGCAACCCTCGGGCTCAGAGCGGGAGTGAGACG.

As regards this clone: Its ends do not fully match the called genes, so a read error is possible. The read finishes 3 residues shy of the CDR3 end, and the germline J gene is used to complete it. V usage is TRBV4-2 and J usage is TRBJ1-4; 12 bases are a match to TRBD1. Germline V CDR1 and CDR2: LGHNA, YNFKEQ. The CDR3 is 15 residues long. CDR3 bases read: TGCGCCAGCAGCCCCCGGGACAGGGGGCAGGAAAAA. Protein product: CASSPRDRGQEK. The full CDR3 is CASSPRDRGQEKLFF.

To note about this clone: The CDR3 extends 3 residues past the end of the read, so its final part is completed from the germline J gene. The gene calls are TRBV28 and TRBJ1-2, with TRBD1 as a possible D gene (5 bases). The germline V gene has CDR1 MDHEN and CDR2 SYDVKM. With 6 bases removed from V and 4 bases from J, the gap between germline ends came to 9 bases. The CDR3 loop spans 12 amino acids. The CDR3 sequence: CASSPTGYGYTF. The CDR3 DNA, read in part, is TGTGCCAGCAGCCCTACAGGCTATGGC.

Regarding this clone: The read comes to an end 3 residues before the CDR3 does, leaving the germline J gene to fill in the end. The rearrangement links TRBV10-3 to TRBJ2-7; 12 bases are a match to TRBD2. The CDR3 is made up of 19 amino acids. The V gene end was trimmed by 0 bases and the J gene end by 0 bases; junction bases not matched to a gene: 9. Looked up from germline, CDR1 is ENHRY and CDR2 is SYGVKD. The part of the CDR3 DNA that was read is TGTGCCATCAGTGAGTCTCGTGGGACTAGCGGGTGGAGCTCCTACGAG. Residues: CAISESRGTSGWSSYE. The whole CDR3 is CAISESRGTSGWSSYEQYF.

Concerning this clone: Read data end 3 residues before the CDR3 end; the end is taken from the germline J gene. This sequence joins TRBV29-1 and TRBJ2-2; TRBD1 matches at 11 bases. The V and J ends lost 6 bases and 4 bases, in that order; junction bases with no gene match: 1. The CDR3 runs 13 residues. In germline, CDR1 is SQVTM, CDR2 ANQGSEA. CDR3 loop: CSVGTGGTGELFF. CDR3 bases read: TGCAGCGTGGGGACAGGGGGCACCGGGGAG.

On this clone: Coverage ceases 3 residues before the CDR3 finishes, and the germline J gene fills in the end. The chain combines TRBV28 with TRBJ1-6; TRBD1 matches at 9 bases. Germline V CDR1 and CDR2: MDHEN, SYDVKM. The CDR3 sequence is 19 residues long. The CDR3 bases that were read are TGTGCCAGCAGACTAGGGGGGGACAGGGCCCCATGGCTGGGTTTGACC. Protein sequence: CASRLGGDRAPWLGLT. The CDR3 in its entirety is CASRLGGDRAPWLGLTLHF.

Comment on this clone: The CDR3 end is not reached by the read, which stops 3 residues before it; the germline J gene fills it in. The chain is built from TRBV19 and TRBJ1-2; 8 bases are a match to TRBD1. Germline CDR1 and CDR2: LNHDA and SQIVND (reference sequence). The CDR3 extends over 14 amino acids. The CDR3 bases that were read are TGTGCCAGTTGGGACAGGCGGGGCGCAGATACC. Translation: CASWDRRGADT. Given in full, the CDR3 is CASWDRRGADTYTF.

Concerning this clone: The CDR3 end falls 3 residues outside the read, so it is completed with the germline J gene. The chain recombines TRBV12-3 or TRBV12-4 with TRBJ1-6, with 7 bases that match TRBD1. The length of the CDR3 is 16 residues. V lost 6 bases to trimming and J lost 5 bases; unmatched junction nucleotides: 10. Here the CDR3 reads CASRLGQSLNNSPLHF. CDR3 DNA (partial): TGTGCCAGCAGACTGGGACAGTCACTTAATAATTCACCC.

A note on this clone: Read coverage stops 3 residues before the CDR3 terminus; the germline J gene supplies the remainder. The chain couples TRBV19 to TRBJ1-1; 10 bases map to TRBD1. This CDR3 spans 15 amino acids. Trimming removed 5 bases from V and 3 bases from J; junction bases left unmatched: 6. Germline-derived CDR1 and CDR2 are LNHDA and SQIVND (reference sequence). The CDR3 sequence: CASSGDRGGDTEAFF. The part of the CDR3 DNA that was read is TGTGCCAGTAGTGGGGACAGGGGAGGCGACACTGAA.

Comment on this clone: With the read ending 3 residues before the CDR3 end, the germline J gene is used to fill in that end. The V call is TRBV20-1, the J call TRBJ2-2; maybe TRBD2 (7 bases). The CDR3 is 14 amino acids. Germline V gene lookup returns CDR1 DFQATT and CDR2 SNEGSKA (reference sequence). V was clipped by 3 bases and J by 6 bases, with 14 bases between them. The covered CDR3 bases are TGCAGTGCTAGGGCGGGGGCGGGTGCCGGGGAG. It is translated as CSARAGAGAGE. The CDR3, in full, reads CSARAGAGAGELFF.

Comments on this clone: Read data end 3 residues before the CDR3 end; the end is taken from the germline J gene. This chain uses TRBV11-2 with TRBJ2-3; no definite D call. This CDR3 is built from 14 residues. The germline V gene has CDR1 SGHAT and CDR2 FQNNGV. This CDR3 is CASSLDLRAPSQYF. The DNA read from the CDR3 is TGTGCCAGCAGCTTAGATCTAAGGGCGCCCTCG.

Concerning this clone itself: The CDR3 end falls 3 residues outside the read, so it is completed with the germline J gene. The V and J genes are TRBV4-1 and TRBJ2-5; 11 bases match TRBD2. The CDR3 sequence is 18 residues long. The germline gives CDR1 MGHRA, CDR2 YSYEKL. V dropped 3 bases and J dropped 4; count of bases not matched to a gene: 13. The CDR3 bases that were read are TGCGCCAGCAGCCAGGCCACTTTAGCGGGAGGGTTCGGAGAGACC. Its protein product is CASSQATLAGGFGET. The full CDR3 protein is CASSQATLAGGFGETQYF.